This record concerns one TCR beta chain sequence. No antigen is known for it. Sequence at one end of the junction differs from germline and may be a read error. This sample stems from a study of OX40 agonist ivuxolimab in advanced cancers. Study-wide context: Patients were treated with intravenous ivuxolimab, dosed at 0.01 to 10 mg/kg and infused every 2 weeks. Participants could have had prior anti-PD-1, anti-PD-L1 or anti-CTLA-4 therapy, and more than 35% had some. Partial responses occurred in three patients (one hepatocellular carcinoma, two cutaneous melanoma).

Study-level results: Among the lowest peripheral clonal expansion occurred in 0.1-3.0 mg/kg partial responders.

TCRdb keeps only in-frame clones here, not all; method: immunoSEQ multiplex PCR. The table lists 60,000 to 65,000 clones, 70% to 90% of them singletons, with 1.9% in the top ten. Germline V gene lookup returns CDR1 SSHAT and CDR2 FNYEAQ (reference sequence). This CDR3 is 16 amino acids long. This receptor was taken from an adult with an advanced solid tumor such as melanoma, head and neck, liver or kidney cancer. This sequence joins TRBV7-7 and TRBJ2-5, with 7 bases lining up with TRBD2. The sample consisted of CD4+ or CD8+ T cells sorted from blood, taken in a trial of the OX40 agonist ivuxolimab. The CDR3 spells CASSLGSSGFQETQYF. For the CDR3, the DNA is TGTGCTAGCAGCTTAGGTTCTAGCGGATTCCAAGAGACCCAGTACTTC.